The T cell receptor beta chain described here comes from a study of read filtering for tumor transcriptome and immune sequencing. CDR3 length: 17 residues. Trimming pared 1 base from V and 4 bases from J, leaving 17 bases between. Per germline, CDR1 SEHNR and CDR2 FQNEAQ (reference sequence). The library was built from around 380 ng RNA with molecular barcoded adaptors for alpha/delta and beta/gamma chains. TCRdb recomputed calls from the reads with MiXCR, one row per CDR3 protein. The profile covers under 40,000 distinct CDR3 sequences, with less than 15% appearing a single time and roughly 18% taken by the ten largest. This clonotype occurred many times.

Sequencing was performed on a population of CD138-negative cells sorted from bone marrow. The sequence was collected from a donor at least 40 years old with multiple myeloma. The V gene is TRBV7-9, the J gene TRBJ1-5, with D tentatively TRBD1 (6 bases). CDR3 nucleotide sequence: TGTGCCAGCAGCTTAGGGTGGGGACAAACGGGGAATCAGCCCCAGCATTTT. Translating gives CASSLGWGQTGNQPQHF.